Below, 21 T cell receptor beta chains from the same sample are listed, as sequenced in a study of cytomegalovirus exposure and HLA in healthy donors. PCR employed 60 Vbeta and 13 Jbeta primers. Clones were read by immunoSEQ multiplex PCR, and TCRdb kept only the in-frame ones, dropping some. This sample has around 85,000 clones, with just under 80% found just once. Sequences were obtained from PBMCs. These receptors were taken from a young man in good health and CMV-seronegative.

CDR3 DNA: TGCGCCAGCAGCCCCCAGGGGACAGTGGGGACCCAGTACTTC. The encoded protein is CASSPQGTVGTQYF. V usage is TRBV4-3 and J usage is TRBJ2-5; 7 bases are shared with TRBD1. The CDR3 has 14 amino acids. V lost 4 bases and J lost 7; bases outside the gene matches: 9. CDR1 LGHNA and CDR2 YSLEER come from the germline V gene.

The chain combines TRBV2 with TRBJ1-2; tentative D call: TRBD1 (5 bases). Germline loops: CDR1 SNHLY, CDR2 FYNNEI. The length of the CDR3 is 14 residues. V was pared by 8 bases and J by 8 bases, with 21 bases between. CDR3 protein: CASAIRGYGRGYTF. The CDR3 DNA follows: TGTGCCAGCGCCATCCGGGGGTACGGAAGGGGCTACACCTTC. Complete variable domain (other parts from reference TRBV2 and TRBJ1-2): EPEVTQTPSHQVTQMGQEVILRCVPISNHLYFYWYRQILGQKVEFLVSFYNNEISEKSEIFDDQFSVERPDGSNFTLKIRSTKLEDSAMYFCASAIRGYGRGYTFGSGTRLTVV.

The rearrangement uses TRBV30 and TRBJ1-2, with a tentative D call TRBD1 (5 bases). V was clipped by 5 bases and J by 5 bases, with 12 bases between them. Germline V CDR1 and CDR2: GTSNPN, SVGIG (reference sequence). The CDR3 covers 12 residues. The chain's CDR3 is CAWQDRFYGYTF. The CDR3 DNA reads TGTGCCTGGCAAGACAGATTTTATGGCTACACCTTC.

This chain links TRBV7-2 with TRBJ2-7; TRBD1 matches at 8 bases. The CDR3 consists of 14 residues. Germline values: CDR1 SGHTA, CDR2 FQGNSA. Trimming took 6 bases from V and 1 from J; bases not matched to a gene: 5. The CDR3 reads CASRTRQGSYEQYF. The CDR3 coding sequence is TGTGCCAGCAGGACCCGACAGGGGTCCTACGAGCAGTACTTC.

The chain employs TRBV7-8 and TRBJ1-6, with D possibly TRBD1 on 6 matching bases. The CDR3 runs to 15 residues. Germline loops: CDR1 SGHVS, CDR2 FQNEAQ. Trimming pared 2 bases from V and 8 bases from J, leaving 13 bases between. In DNA form, the CDR3 reads TGTGCCAGCAGCTTACGTACAGGGAAGGATTCACCCCTCCACTTT. The encoded protein is CASSLRTGKDSPLHF. The variable domain in full, completed from reference TRBV7-8 and TRBJ1-6, reads GAGVSQSPRYKVAKRGQDVALRCDPISGHVSLFWYQQALGQGPEFLTYFQNEAQLDKSGLPSDRFFAERPEGSVSTLKIQRTQQEDSAVYLCASSLRTGKDSPLHFGNGTRLTVT.

The chain uses TRBV5-4 and TRBJ2-7; maybe TRBD2 (5 bases). V was shortened by 4 bases and J by 1 base, with 12 bases between the two germline ends. Germline V CDR1 and CDR2: SGHNT, YYREEE (reference sequence). The CDR3 is 14 amino acids. The CDR3 DNA follows: TGTGCCAGCAGCGCGCTGGGGAGATCCTACGAGCAGTACTTC. It is translated as CASSALGRSYEQYF.

This chain uses TRBV9 with TRBJ2-2; D remains unclear. V dropped 5 bases and J dropped 8 bases, with 13 bases sitting between them. The CDR3 totals 13 residues. CDR1 SGDLS and CDR2 YYNGEE come from the germline V gene. The CDR3 coding sequence is TGTGCCAGCAGGAGAGGCTCAAGTGGGGAGCTGTTTTTT. Translated, it gives CASRRGSSGELFF.

The chain links TRBV6-6 to TRBJ2-1; TRBD2 agrees at 9 bases. The CDR3 totals 15 residues. Germline V gene lookup returns CDR1 MNHNY and CDR2 SVGAGI (reference sequence). V shed 6 bases, J shed 2 bases, and the junction held 5 bases outside the gene matches. CDR3 in DNA: TGTGCCAGCAGGAGTAGCGGGGGCCCCTACAATGAGCAGTTCTTC. Encoded protein: CASRSSGGPYNEQFF.

This CDR3 is CASSPVLGSPRTEAFF. CDR3 DNA sequence: TGTGCCAGCTCACCGGTCCTAGGGAGCCCGAGGACTGAAGCTTTCTTT. V usage is TRBV18 and J usage is TRBJ1-1; D unresolved. The CDR3 runs to 16 residues. CDR1 and CDR2 (germline): KGHSH, LQKENI. The V and J ends lost 3 bases and 5 bases respectively, with 19 bases between them.

The chain links TRBV30 to TRBJ2-7, with D perhaps TRBD1 (7 bases). Between the trimmed V and J ends, which lost 5 bases and 4 bases, there was a span of 12 bases. Germline V gene data show CDR1 as GTSNPN and CDR2 as SVGIG (reference sequence). The CDR3 sequence is 12 residues long. The CDR3 coding sequence is TGTGCCTGGGGTCCAGGGGGGTACGAGCAGTACTTC. As protein: CAWGPGGYEQYF.

This sequence joins TRBV30 and TRBJ1-2; D is unclear. The CDR3 loop spans 12 amino acids. In germline, CDR1 is GTSNPN, CDR2 SVGIG (reference sequence). Trimming removed 1 base from V and 1 base from J, with 4 bases in between. The CDR3 sequence is CAWSDNNYGYTF. CDR3 DNA: TGTGCCTGGAGTGACAATAACTATGGCTACACCTTC.

This clone came up once. The chain couples TRBV5-1 to TRBJ1-2, with no clear D. The CDR3 length is 16 residues. V was cut by 2 bases and J by 8 bases, with 22 bases left in between. Germline CDR1 and CDR2: SGHRS and YFSETQ. The CDR3 region has the DNA TGCGCCAGCAGCTTCGCCCGATCTTCGGGGTCAGAAGGCTACACCTTC. This sequence encodes CASSFARSSGSEGYTF.

This sequence joins TRBV6-4 and TRBJ2-2; possible D gene TRBD2, 5 bases. V was clipped by 4 bases and J by 6 bases, with 15 bases between them. The germline gives CDR1 MRHNA, CDR2 SNTAGT. CDR3 size: 15 residues. The CDR3 DNA reads as TGTGCCAGCAGTGTAAGTCGGCGAGCGGCCGGGGAGCTGTTTTTT. It is translated as CASSVSRRAAGELFF.

The chain uses TRBV28 and TRBJ2-1, with D possibly being TRBD2 (5 bases). V was pared by 7 bases and J by 12 bases, with 16 bases between. Germline CDR1 is MDHEN and CDR2 is SYDVKM. The CDR3 totals 12 residues. CDR3 DNA sequence: TGTGCCAGCACCTCGCCCGGGGTAGGGCAGTTCTTC. Translating it yields CASTSPGVGQFF.

V gene TRBV5-8 combines with J gene TRBJ1-2; no firm D call. Trimming removed 4 bases from V and 3 bases from J, with 10 bases in between. The CDR3 is made up of 13 amino acids. Germline CDR1 is SGHTS and CDR2 is YDEGEE. The CDR3 is CASSPRRYYGYTF. As DNA, the CDR3 is TGTGCCAGCAGCCCTAGACGGTACTATGGCTACACCTTC.

V gene TRBV15 combines with J gene TRBJ2-1, with 8 bases identical to TRBD1. The CDR3 runs 17 residues. The V segment lost 4 bases and the J segment 10 bases; nucleotides outside the gene matches: 18. Per the germline V gene, CDR1 is LNHNV and CDR2 is YYDKDF (reference sequence). The CDR3 DNA reads TGTGCCACCAGCACTACGATGGCACAGGGGGTGGGGGGCGAGCAGTTCTTC. Amino acids: CATSTTMAQGVGGEQFF.

The chain combines TRBV4-2 with TRBJ2-3; tentative D call: TRBD2 (5 bases). V lost 5 bases to trimming and J lost 3 bases, with 9 bases between them. Germline V gene data show CDR1 as LGHNA and CDR2 as YNFKEQ. This CDR3 comprises 13 residues. CDR3 bases: TGTGCCAGCAGCGTCCGGGGAACAGATACGCAGTATTTT. This translates into CASSVRGTDTQYF.

The chain has TRBV28 and TRBJ2-7; D is unclear. Trimming pared 4 bases from V and 1 base from J, leaving 5 bases between. The CDR3 has 12 residues. CDR1 is MDHEN and CDR2 is SYDVKM in the germline V gene. The CDR3 coding sequence is TGTGCCAGCAGTTCAGTATCCTACGAGCAGTACTTC. The encoded protein is CASSSVSYEQYF.

The chain joins TRBV15 to TRBJ1-2, with D hard to call. This CDR3 is built from 15 residues. Germline values: CDR1 LNHNV, CDR2 YYDKDF (reference sequence). The V gene lost 0 bases and the J gene lost 4 bases, with 12 bases spanning the gap. The CDR3 reads CATSRDRVSSYGYTF. For the CDR3, the DNA is TGTGCCACCAGCAGAGATCGGGTCAGTTCCTATGGCTACACCTTC.

The chain joins TRBV6-1 to TRBJ1-2, with TRBD1 matching over 11 bases. From germline, CDR1 is MNHNS and CDR2 SASEGT. The CDR3 is made up of 16 amino acids. Losses at the gene ends were 1 base for V and 5 bases for J; bases not matched to a gene: 6. The CDR3: CASSEDVGTGGYGYTF. Written as DNA, the CDR3 is TGTGCCAGCAGTGAAGACGTGGGGACAGGGGGTTATGGCTACACCTTC.

This clone appeared once. The genes are TRBV10-3 and TRBJ1-1; D is uncertain. The V gene lost 2 bases and the J gene lost 3 bases, with 7 bases spanning the gap. CDR3 length: 13 residues. CDR1 is ENHRY, CDR2 SYGVKD, per germline. CDR3 nucleotide sequence: TGTGCCATCAGTGAGACAGAGTACACTGAAGCTTTCTTT. This sequence encodes CAISETEYTEAFF.